This entry is about one TCR beta chain. Its antigen is currently unknown. The data were taken from a study of shared clonotypes between healthy human individuals. Clones were read by immunoSEQ multiplex PCR, and TCRdb kept only the in-frame ones, dropping some. The profile covers about 330,000 clones, with 80% to 90% appearing a single time and 15% to 20% taken by the ten largest. This CDR3 has 13 amino acids. Germline CDR1 and CDR2: ENHRY and SYGVKD. Trimming removed 5 bases at V and 9 bases at J, with 14 bases between. Regarding the study as a whole: Between a few donors, naive CD4 clonotypes were shared at a level of around 4.9%.

This sequence originates from a man between 18 and 35 years old in good health. V usage is TRBV10-3 and J usage is TRBJ2-1; the D gene could be TRBD1 or TRBD2 (5 bases each). Sequences were obtained from memory CD8+ T cells sorted from blood. Subset: CD45RO+ cells pooled with CCR7-negative TemRA cells. The CDR3 sequence: CAISPGPRLEQFF. The CDR3 DNA reads TGTGCCATCAGTCCGGGACCGAGGCTTGAGCAGTTCTTC.